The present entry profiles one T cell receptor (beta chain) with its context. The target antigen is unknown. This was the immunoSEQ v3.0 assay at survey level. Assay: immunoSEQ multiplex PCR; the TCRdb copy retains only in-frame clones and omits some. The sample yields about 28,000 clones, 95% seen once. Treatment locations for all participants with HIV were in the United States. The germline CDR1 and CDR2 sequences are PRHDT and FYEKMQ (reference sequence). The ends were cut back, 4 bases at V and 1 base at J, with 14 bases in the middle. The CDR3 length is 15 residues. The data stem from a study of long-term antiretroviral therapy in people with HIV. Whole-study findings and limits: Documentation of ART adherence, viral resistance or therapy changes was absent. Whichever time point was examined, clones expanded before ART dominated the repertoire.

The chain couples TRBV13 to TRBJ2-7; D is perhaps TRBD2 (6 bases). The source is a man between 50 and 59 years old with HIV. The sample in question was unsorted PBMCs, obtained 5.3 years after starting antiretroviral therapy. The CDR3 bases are TGTGCCAGCAGCTCCTGGGAGGAGGGGTCCTACGAGCAGTACTTC. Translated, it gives CASSSWEEGSYEQYF.